Each of the 30 T cell receptor beta chains below was sequenced from the same sample in a study of blood T cell repertoires in COVID-19. Method: immunoSEQ multiplex PCR; TCRdb's copy keeps in-frame clones and lacks some. The sample gives 350,000 or so clones, over 85% of which show up once; about 3.9% is in the top ten. Sequences were obtained from peripheral blood. The receptors shown here come from an older woman with COVID-19, enrolled during active disease.

This clone came up a few times. The CDR3 DNA is TGCGCCAGCAGCTTGTGGAGCTCTGGAAACACCATATATTTT. This encodes CASSLWSSGNTIYF. The rearrangement joins TRBV5-1 to TRBJ1-3; D remains unclear. CDR1 is SGHRS, CDR2 YFSETQ, per germline. The CDR3 sequence is 14 residues long. V shed 1 base and J shed 0 bases, with 5 bases lying between them.

This sequence joins TRBV5-1 and TRBJ2-5, with D tentatively TRBD1 (6 bases). V was pared by 4 bases and J by 5 bases, with 24 bases between. Germline-derived CDR1 and CDR2 are SGHRS and YFSETQ. This CDR3 comprises 17 residues. The DNA of the CDR3 is TGCGCCAGCAGCCCCTCAACGGGGCCTCAGGGGTTGGAGACCCAGTACTTC. Its translation: CASSPSTGPQGLETQYF.

This chain links TRBV21-1 with TRBJ1-1; the D call of TRBD1 is as the table states it, not checked on the DNA. TRBV21-1 is reported as a pseudogene. CDR3 length: 14 residues. The CDR3 loop is CASSKEQGITEAFF. For the CDR3, the DNA is TGTGCCAGCAGCAAAGAACAGGGTATCACTGAAGCTTTCTTT.

V and J are TRBV5-1 and TRBJ2-5; possibly TRBD1 for D (5 bases). Germline V CDR1 and CDR2: SGHRS, YFSETQ. There are 14 residues in the CDR3. Between the trimmed V and J ends, which lost 0 bases and 5 bases, there was a span of 11 bases. The CDR3 DNA reads TGCGCCAGCAGCTTGGAAGGACAACGGGAGACCCAGTACTTC. It codes for CASSLEGQRETQYF.

The chain recombines TRBV18 with TRBJ1-1; 9 nucleotides match TRBD1. The germline gives CDR1 KGHSH, CDR2 LQKENI. The V segment lost 5 bases and the J segment 7 bases; nucleotides outside the gene matches: 5. The CDR3 spans 13 residues. The CDR3 is CASSGGQGDEAFF. DNA for the CDR3: TGTGCCAGCTCAGGGGGACAGGGCGATGAAGCTTTCTTT.

The J gene is TRBJ1-6, the V gene TRBV11-2, with D unresolved. Trimming removed 5 bases from V and 12 bases from J, with 8 bases in between. This CDR3 contains 11 residues. In germline, CDR1 is SGHAT, CDR2 FQNNGV. The DNA for the CDR3 is TGTGCCAGCAGCCTACCGGGACCCCTCCACTTT. It translates to CASSLPGPLHF.

This clone was detected only once. This rearrangement joins TRBV11-2 to TRBJ1-1; no clear D gene. The CDR3 is made up of 13 amino acids. V was clipped by 3 bases and J by 0 bases, with 5 bases between them. Germline V CDR1 and CDR2: SGHAT, FQNNGV. CDR3 DNA: TGTGCCAGCAGCTTCTCCCTGAACACTGAAGCTTTCTTT. This encodes CASSFSLNTEAFF.

The rearrangement uses TRBV4-2 and TRBJ1-2, with D tentatively TRBD1 (5 bases). CDR3 length: 14 amino acids. The ends were cut back, 4 bases at V and 0 bases at J, with 9 bases in the middle. Germline V gene sequence: CDR1 LGHNA, CDR2 YNFKEQ. The CDR3 loop reads CASSPRGANYGYTF. CDR3 bases: TGTGCCAGCAGCCCTCGGGGGGCTAACTATGGCTACACCTTC.

The gene calls are TRBV4-1 and TRBJ1-3; 8 nucleotides line up with TRBD1. Germline values: CDR1 MGHRA, CDR2 YSYEKL. This CDR3 spans 16 amino acids. Germline trimming cut 0 bases from V and 6 bases from J; bases unmatched to any gene: 7. The CDR3 nucleotides are TGCGCCAGCAGCCAAGATTGGACAGGGAATAAAAACACCATATATTTT. Translating gives CASSQDWTGNKNTIYF.

This clone was observed once. J is TRBJ1-3 and V is TRBV5-1, with no clear D. V was cut by 0 bases and J by 0 bases, with 10 bases left in between. The CDR3 covers 16 residues. The V gene's germline CDR1 is SGHRS and CDR2 YFSETQ. The CDR3 protein is CASSLAAAYSGNTIYF. The CDR3 region has the DNA TGCGCCAGCAGCTTGGCTGCCGCCTACTCTGGAAACACCATATATTTT. The variable domain in full, completed from reference TRBV5-1 and TRBJ1-3, reads KAGVTQTPRYLIKTRGQQVTLSCSPISGHRSVSWYQQTPGQGLQFLFEYFSETQRNKGNFPGRFSGRQFSNSRSEMNVSTLELGDSALYLCASSLAAAYSGNTIYFGEGSWLTVV.

The V call is TRBV19, the J call TRBJ1-2; TRBD1 aligns across 7 bases. The germline V gene has CDR1 LNHDA and CDR2 SQIVND (reference sequence). The CDR3 loop spans 14 amino acids. Trimming removed 3 bases from V and 6 bases from J; junction bases left unmatched: 7. This CDR3 reads CASSMTGISHGYTF. The CDR3 region has the DNA TGTGCCAGTAGTATGACAGGGATTTCGCATGGCTACACCTTC. Full variable domain (remainder filled in from reference TRBV19 and TRBJ1-2): DGGITQSPKYLFRKEGQNVTLSCEQNLNHDAMYWYRQDPGQGLRLIYYSQIVNDFQKGDIAEGYSVSREKKESFPLTVTSAQKNPTAFYLCASSMTGISHGYTFGSGTRLTVV.

The count of this clone is one. J is TRBJ2-5 and V is TRBV5-1; 8 bases align to TRBD2. V was pared by 0 bases and J by 5 bases, with 12 bases of the junction left unmatched. CDR3 length: 17 amino acids. CDR1 is SGHRS and CDR2 is YFSETQ in the germline V gene. The CDR3 here is CASSLEVAGPTGETQYF. The CDR3 coding sequence is TGCGCCAGCAGCTTGGAGGTAGCGGGGCCAACAGGGGAGACCCAGTACTTC.

The rearrangement uses TRBV11-2 and TRBJ2-7, with 7 bases that match TRBD1. Per germline, CDR1 SGHAT and CDR2 FQNNGV. The trim removed 5 bases at V and 2 bases at J, leaving 9 bases unmatched. The CDR3 has 15 residues. The CDR3 DNA reads TGTGCCAGCAGCAGCCGACAGGGAAGGACCTACGAGCAGTACTTC. Translated: CASSSRQGRTYEQYF. The variable domain in full, with the rest retrieved from reference TRBV11-2 and TRBJ2-7, is EAGVAQSPRYKIIEKRQSVAFWCNPISGHATLYWYQQILGQGPKLLIQFQNNGVVDDSQLPKDRFSAERLKGVDSTLKIQPAKLEDSAVYLCASSSRQGRTYEQYFGPGTRLTVT.

The CDR3 here is CASSYFARETQYF. CDR3 DNA: TGTGCCAGCAGTTACTTTGCTAGGGAGACCCAGTACTTC. J is TRBJ2-5 and V is TRBV6-5; no definite D call. This CDR3 has 13 amino acids. Germline V lookup: CDR1 MNHEY, CDR2 SVGAGI. The V gene lost 1 base and the J gene lost 5 bases, with 8 bases spanning the gap.

With regard to this clone: At the DNA level, this CDR3 is encoded by other sequences in the same sample as well. The chain has TRBV7-3 and TRBJ1-2, with D unclear. V was cut by 6 bases and J by 7 bases, with 18 bases left in between. Germline lookup yields CDR1 SGHTA and CDR2 FQGTGA. The CDR3 length is 14 residues. The DNA of the CDR3 is TGTGCCAGCAGTCTCGCAGGAGGCGCGTCTGGCTACACCTTC. It translates to CASSLAGGASGYTF.

The chain combines TRBV4-1 with TRBJ2-5; D is unresolved. CDR1 and CDR2 (germline): MGHRA, YSYEKL. The CDR3 consists of 14 residues. V was trimmed by 0 bases and J by 7 bases, leaving 12 bases between them. The CDR3 nucleotides are TGCGCCAGCAGCCAAGAAAGCCCGCCGGGGACCCAGTACTTC. Amino acid sequence: CASSQESPPGTQYF.

DNA of the CDR3: TGTGCCAGCAGCTTATTGGCAGGGGGCTCCGAAGCTTTCTTT. Translated: CASSLLAGGSEAFF. This sequence joins TRBV7-3 and TRBJ1-1, with TRBD1 matching 8 bases. Trimming removed 2 bases from V and 8 bases from J; junction bases left unmatched: 7. The CDR3 is 14 amino acids. Germline CDR1 reads SGHTA; CDR2 reads FQGTGA.

CDR3 region: CASTPGQARNTIYF. CDR3 coding DNA: TGTGCCAGCACTCCAGGACAGGCAAGAAACACCATATATTTT. The chain couples TRBV25-1 to TRBJ1-3; 7 positions match TRBD1. The junction had 8 bases not matched to a gene; V was cut back by 7 bases and J by 5 bases. The CDR3 contains 14 residues. CDR1 is MGHDK, CDR2 SYGVNS, per germline. Full variable domain (outside the CDR3, taken from reference TRBV25-1 and TRBJ1-3): EADIYQTPRYLVIGTGKKITLECSQTMGHDKMYWYQQDPGMELHLIHYSYGVNSTEKGDLSSESTVSRIRTEHFPLTLESARPSHTSQYLCASTPGQARNTIYFGEGSWLTVV.

The J gene is TRBJ2-2, the V gene TRBV5-8; 7 bases map to TRBD1. V lost 2 bases, J lost 7 bases, and 5 bases stayed unmatched. The CDR3 runs 14 residues. Germline CDR1 is SGHTS and CDR2 is YDEGEE. The CDR3 protein is CASSLRGLVGELFF. CDR3 coding DNA: TGTGCCAGCAGCTTAAGGGGGCTCGTCGGGGAGCTGTTTTTT.

The chain links TRBV2 to TRBJ1-3; no firm D call. V lost 7 bases and J 1 base, leaving 11 bases between the germline ends. CDR3 length: 14 amino acids. CDR1 SNHLY and CDR2 FYNNEI come from the germline V gene. The CDR3 region is CASTESGSGNTIYF. DNA of the CDR3: TGTGCCAGCACCGAGAGCGGTTCTGGAAACACCATATATTTT.

This chain uses TRBV6-5 with TRBJ2-1; D perhaps matches TRBD1 (5 bases). The CDR3 contains 15 residues. Germline CDR1 and CDR2: MNHEY and SVGAGI. V was pared by 0 bases and J by 5 bases, with 11 bases between. CDR3: CASSYSWQGHNEQFF. CDR3 nucleotides: TGTGCCAGCAGTTACTCATGGCAGGGCCACAATGAGCAGTTCTTC.

As for this clone: An end of the junction differs from the germline gene, which may be a read error. This chain connects TRBV4-1 to TRBJ2-7; D call uncertain. Germline CDR1 is MGHRA and CDR2 is YSYEKL. CDR3 length equals 9 residues. The CDR3 nucleotides are TGCGCCAGCAGCCGTGAGGCCCTCTTC. This translates into CASSREALF.

The CDR3 sequence: CASSAEEGVGNTIYF. CDR3 nucleotides: TGTGCCAGCAGCGCCGAAGAGGGGGTAGGAAACACCATATATTTT. The chain recombines TRBV9 with TRBJ1-3; tentatively, D is TRBD1 (6 bases). The CDR3 has 15 amino acids. CDR1 and CDR2 (germline): SGDLS, YYNGEE. V was clipped by 3 bases and J by 4 bases, with 14 bases between them.

The chain combines TRBV4-2 with TRBJ1-2, with 9 bases lining up with TRBD1. The CDR3 is 16 amino acids. The trim removed 0 bases at V and 2 bases at J, leaving 4 bases unmatched. Per germline, CDR1 LGHNA and CDR2 YNFKEQ. CDR3 in amino acids: CASSQDKGQGNYGYTF. The CDR3 DNA sequence: TGTGCCAGCAGCCAAGATAAGGGACAGGGCAACTATGGCTACACCTTC.

The rearrangement joins TRBV7-3 to TRBJ2-1; no definite D call. CDR1 SGHTA and CDR2 FQGTGA come from the germline V gene. The CDR3 loop spans 12 amino acids. V was trimmed by 3 bases and J by 6 bases, leaving 6 bases between them. The CDR3 DNA sequence: TGTGCCAGCAGCTTTTTATCCAATGAGCAGTTCTTC. It specifies CASSFLSNEQFF.

This sequence joins TRBV10-1 and TRBJ1-2; no definite D call. From germline, CDR1 is WNHNN and CDR2 SYGVQD (reference sequence). CDR3 size: 13 residues. Trimming left V 0 bases short and J 4 bases short, with 6 bases between. The CDR3 sequence is CASSESGGYGYTF. The CDR3 nucleotides are TGCGCCAGCAGTGAGTCCGGCGGCTATGGCTACACCTTC.

The chain has TRBV27 and TRBJ1-2; 8 bases line up with TRBD1. CDR1 is MNHEY, CDR2 SMNVEV, per germline (reference sequence). The length of the CDR3 is 13 residues. J lost 4 bases, V lost 5 bases, and 3 bases had no gene match. The CDR3 here is CASSQGQVYGYTF. CDR3 sequence (DNA): TGTGCCAGCAGTCAGGGACAGGTCTATGGCTACACCTTC.

The chain has TRBV15 and TRBJ2-7; D remains ambiguous. The V and J ends lost 0 bases and 1 base respectively, with 10 bases between them. Germline CDR1 LNHNV, CDR2 YYDKDF (reference sequence). This CDR3 contains 15 residues. The CDR3 protein is CATSRDRIHSYEQYF. The CDR3 DNA is TGTGCCACCAGCAGAGACAGGATACATTCCTACGAGCAGTACTTC.

The chain is built from TRBV7-2 and TRBJ1-1; the D is unclear. The germline V gene encodes CDR1 SGHTA and CDR2 FQGNSA. V was trimmed by 0 bases and J by 0 bases, leaving 8 bases between them. The CDR3 is 15 residues long. This CDR3 is CASSLAWQMNTEAFF. CDR3 DNA sequence: TGTGCCAGCAGCTTAGCCTGGCAGATGAACACTGAAGCTTTCTTT.

The chain joins TRBV18 to TRBJ1-5, with D possibly being TRBD1 (6 bases). The CDR3 has 13 residues. Trimming cost V 4 bases and J 4 bases, with 8 bases left between them. Germline values: CDR1 KGHSH, CDR2 LQKENI. CDR3 in DNA: TGTGCCAGCTCACGGACAGAAAATCAGCCCCAGCATTTT. It translates to CASSRTENQPQHF.